The clone carrying this TCR beta chain was seen more than once but under ten times. This record belongs to a study of blood T cell repertoires in COVID-19. Clones were sequenced by immunoSEQ multiplex PCR, and TCRdb holds only the in-frame ones, with some missing. Counted here are about 200,000 clones, about 84% occurring once; the ten biggest clones make up 9.5% to 15%. Sequencing input: peripheral blood. This sequence was found in a human donor in a cohort sampled during active COVID-19.

Here the CDR3 reads CASSLDRENEQYF. The CDR3 DNA follows: TGTGCCAGCAGCTTGGACAGGGAGAACGAGCAGTACTTC. The chain carries TRBV7-2 and TRBJ2-7, with 8 bases aligning to TRBD1. Looked up from germline, CDR1 is SGHTA and CDR2 is FQGNSA. The V and J ends lost 3 bases and 5 bases, in that order; junction bases with no gene match: 3. The CDR3 covers 13 residues.